A single sample gave rise to the 29 T cell receptor beta chains below, sequenced in a study of Graves' ophthalmopathy and Graves' hyperthyroidism. Amplifying from RNA transcripts, the study obtained TCR beta CDR3 regions. An opening RT-PCR round employed HTBI primers and preceded a second-round multiplex PCR. TCRdb reprocessed the multiplex PCR reads via MiXCR and lists one record per CDR3 protein. The sample consists of 500,000 to 700,000 distinct CDR3 sequences, less than 40% of them appearing once. Material: peripheral blood or thyroid tissue (not recorded which). The receptors were sampled from an adult man with Graves' hyperthyroidism.

To note about this clonotype: One end of the junction does not line up with germline, which may come from a read error. The chain links TRBV10-3 to TRBJ2-3; unclear D gene. The length of the CDR3 is 15 residues. CDR1 ENHRY and CDR2 SYGVKD come from the germline V gene. CDR3 loop: CASSYSQVTTDTQYF. The DNA for the CDR3 is TGTGCCAGCAGTTACTCGCAGGTGACCACAGATACGCAGTATTTT.

This clonotype was observed a few times. The rearrangement joins TRBV28 to TRBJ2-5, with D hard to call. Germline V gene lookup returns CDR1 MDHEN and CDR2 SYDVKM. CDR3 length: 14 residues. Trimming removed 10 bases at V and 1 base at J, with 16 bases between. The CDR3, as DNA: TGTGCCATCCCGTGTAGGACGATCCAAGAGACCCAGTACTTC. It encodes CAIPCRTIQETQYF.

In its sample, this clonotype was seen many times. This chain links TRBV20-1 with TRBJ1-1; D perhaps matches TRBD1 (5 bases). The V gene's germline CDR1 is DFQATT and CDR2 SNEGSKA (reference sequence). Between the trimmed V and J ends, which lost 6 bases and 1 base, there was a span of 12 bases. CDR3 length: 13 amino acids. The CDR3 coding sequence is TGCAGTGCAAAGCGAGACAGGAACACTGAAGCTTTCTTT. This gives the protein CSAKRDRNTEAFF.

A few counts support this clonotype. The V gene is TRBV12-3 or TRBV12-4, the J gene TRBJ2-3; TRBD1 is a possible D gene (6 bases). The CDR3 totals 13 residues. V was trimmed by 1 base and J by 4 bases, leaving 6 bases between them. CDR3 coding DNA: TGTGCCAGCAGTTTAGGACAGGCAGATACGCAGTATTTT. It encodes CASSLGQADTQYF.

The genes are TRBV15 and TRBJ1-1; D is possibly TRBD1 (5 bases). The V gene's germline CDR1 is LNHNV and CDR2 YYDKDF (reference sequence). Trimming stripped 0 bases from V and 5 bases from J, with 13 bases between. The CDR3 sequence is 15 residues long. CDR3 sequence: CATSRDRAAATEAFF. DNA for the CDR3: TGTGCCACCAGCAGAGACAGGGCCGCTGCAACTGAAGCTTTCTTT.

In this sample, this clonotype turned up many times. This sequence joins TRBV29-1 and TRBJ2-7, with TRBD1 identical over 10 bases. Germline CDR1 and CDR2: SQVTM and ANQGSEA. J was trimmed by 6 bases and V by 4 bases; bases with no gene match: 9. The CDR3 spans 14 residues. CDR3 protein: CSVGHGTGVGEQYF. The CDR3, as DNA: TGCAGCGTTGGACATGGGACAGGGGTAGGCGAGCAGTACTTC.

The table lists this clonotype with a count of one. A much bigger clone sits one base away, suggesting this may be a read error. A read error is likely, as this CDR3 ends without the conserved phenylalanine or tryptophan. The rearrangement links TRBV5-4 to TRBJ1-1; D call uncertain. This CDR3 region has 14 residues. Germline CDR1 SGHNT, CDR2 YYREEE (reference sequence). The CDR3 nucleotides are TGCGCCAGCAGCCCCGGACGGCGAGACGCTGAAGCTTTCTCT. It translates to CASSPGRRDAEAFS.

This clonotype was detected many times. The rearrangement links TRBV29-1 to TRBJ1-2, with TRBD1 matching 7 bases. Germline trimming cut 6 bases from V and 3 bases from J; bases unmatched to any gene: 7. This CDR3 has 13 residues. Germline V CDR1 and CDR2: SQVTM, ANQGSEA. CDR3 loop: CSVARQGDYGYTF. CDR3 nucleotides: TGCAGCGTCGCGAGACAGGGAGACTATGGCTACACCTTC.

Ten or more counts support this clonotype. The rearrangement uses TRBV20-1 and TRBJ1-1; 8 bases line up with TRBD1. CDR1 is DFQATT, CDR2 SNEGSKA, per germline (reference sequence). The V and J ends lost 6 bases and 7 bases, in that order; junction bases with no gene match: 10. The CDR3 length is 13 residues. CDR3 sequence reads: CSARQGTGDEAFF. The CDR3 coding sequence is TGCAGTGCCAGACAGGGGACAGGAGATGAAGCTTTCTTT.

This clonotype was found once. Here the CDR3 omits its conserved ending phenylalanine or tryptophan, so a read error is the likely source. The chain combines TRBV28 with TRBJ2-7, with a possible D match to TRBD1 (6 bases). CDR1 MDHEN and CDR2 SYDVKM come from the germline V gene. V gave up 1 base and J gave up 4 bases, with 11 bases separating them. The CDR3 has 14 amino acids. CDR3 sequence reads: CASSLFDRNYEQYL. The CDR3 DNA sequence: TGTGCCAGCAGTTTATTCGACAGGAATTACGAGCAGTACCTC.

Details on this clonotype: A much larger clone differs by one base, so this may be a read error. The missing conserved phenylalanine or tryptophan at the end of this CDR3 makes a read error likely. The rearrangement links TRBV7-9 to TRBJ2-5; D is perhaps TRBD1 or TRBD2 (5 bases each). V shed 0 bases and J shed 1 base, with 6 bases lying between them. The CDR3 spans 14 residues. Looked up from germline, CDR1 is SEHNR and CDR2 is FQNEAQ (reference sequence). CDR3 DNA sequence: TGTGCCAGCAGCTTAGCGAGGGGCCAAGAGACCCAGTACCTC. The encoded protein is CASSLARGQETQYL.

This clonotype showed up just a few times. J is TRBJ2-7 and V is TRBV6-1; TRBD1 aligns across 10 bases. The CDR3 runs to 15 residues. Germline lookup yields CDR1 MNHNS and CDR2 SASEGT. V was pared by 3 bases and J by 5 bases, with 7 bases of the junction left unmatched. The CDR3, as DNA: TGTGCCAGCAGTGACTTGACAGGGGGCCTTGACGAGCAGTACTTC. Protein sequence: CASSDLTGGLDEQYF.

Comment on this clonotype: A clone one base away is much larger, so this may be a read error. The V gene is TRBV7-9, the J gene TRBJ1-5; D is unclear. This CDR3 has 15 residues. Germline V gene sequence: CDR1 SEHNR, CDR2 FQNEAQ (reference sequence). The V gene lost 4 bases and the J gene lost 3 bases, with 13 bases spanning the gap. The CDR3 bases are TGTGCCAGCAGCTGGTGGGGTAGGGTCAATCAGCCCCAGCATTTT. Amino acids: CASSWWGRVNQPQHF.

This clonotype has at least ten counts. The chain has TRBV2 and TRBJ1-5; no reliable D call. The V gene lost 1 base and the J gene lost 5 bases, with 9 bases spanning the gap. Germline values: CDR1 SNHLY, CDR2 FYNNEI. The CDR3 has 14 amino acids. Here the CDR3 reads CASSEDEGDQPQHF. CDR3 in DNA: TGTGCCAGCAGTGAAGACGAGGGAGATCAGCCCCAGCATTTT.

This clonotype has only a few counts. The chain links TRBV24-1 to TRBJ2-1; the match to TRBD2 covers 13 bases. This CDR3 contains 16 residues. V shed 4 bases, J shed 8 bases, and the junction held 7 bases outside the gene matches. CDR1 is KGHDR and CDR2 is SFDVKD in the germline V gene. CDR3 amino acids: CATSDPGLAGVHEQFF. CDR3 bases: TGTGCCACCAGTGACCCCGGACTAGCGGGAGTTCATGAGCAGTTCTTC.

This clonotype was picked up a small number of times. The chain employs TRBV9 and TRBJ1-1; D ambiguous. The germline gives CDR1 SGDLS, CDR2 YYNGEE. This CDR3 region has 15 residues. Trimming cost V 3 bases and J 2 bases, with 14 bases left between them. This CDR3 reads CASSAKGLGNTEAFF. In DNA form, the CDR3 reads TGTGCCAGCAGCGCAAAGGGCTTAGGCAACACTGAAGCTTTCTTT.

This clonotype was counted between two and nine times. Since a much larger clone is just one base distant, this may be a read error. The rearrangement joins TRBV29-1 to TRBJ1-5; a weak D match, TRBD1 (5 bases). In germline, CDR1 is SQVTM, CDR2 ANQGSEA. CDR3 length: 12 residues. CDR3 sequence (DNA): TGCAGCGTTGGAGACGGGGGTCAGCCCCGGCATTTT. This encodes CSVGDGGQPRHF.

The table lists this clonotype with many counts. The genes are TRBV20-1 and TRBJ2-7; the match to TRBD2 covers 12 bases. J lost 2 bases, V lost 6 bases, and 2 bases had no gene match. Germline lookup yields CDR1 DFQATT and CDR2 SNEGSKA (reference sequence). The CDR3 has 13 amino acids. The CDR3 DNA is TGCAGTGCAAGGACTAGCGGGACCTACGAGCAGTACTTC. Its protein product is CSARTSGTYEQYF.

The CDR3 reads CSVDRAGWFEQYF. The DNA for the CDR3 is TGCAGCGTTGATCGGGCAGGGTGGTTCGAGCAGTACTTC. The V call is TRBV29-1, the J call TRBJ2-7; a weak D match, TRBD1 (5 bases). CDR3 size: 13 residues. The V and J ends lost 3 bases and 6 bases respectively, with 15 bases between them. Looked up from germline, CDR1 is SQVTM and CDR2 is ANQGSEA.

The chain recombines TRBV20-1 with TRBJ1-5, with a possible D match to TRBD1 (6 bases). The CDR3 loop spans 15 amino acids. Trimming removed 1 base at V and 1 base at J, with 11 bases between. The germline V gene encodes CDR1 DFQATT and CDR2 SNEGSKA (reference sequence). The CDR3 nucleotides read TGCAGTGCTAGAGGACCGGGACACAGCAATCAGCCCCAGCATTTT. Its translation: CSARGPGHSNQPQHF.

The genes are TRBV2 and TRBJ2-3, with D perhaps matching TRBD1 (6 bases). Germline V lookup: CDR1 SNHLY, CDR2 FYNNEI. The V gene lost 6 bases and the J gene lost 0 bases, with 13 bases spanning the gap. The CDR3 length is 15 residues. In DNA, the CDR3 is TGTGCCAGCAGGGCCGACAGGACTAGCACAGATACGCAGTATTTT. Translating it yields CASRADRTSTDTQYF.

A word on this clonotype: A read error may produce the germline difference seen at one junction end. This chain uses TRBV10-3 with TRBJ2-2, with 10 bases identical to TRBD2. Looked up from germline, CDR1 is ENHRY and CDR2 is SYGVKD. CDR3 length: 16 residues. The CDR3 loop is CASSYSASGSSGELFF. The DNA for the CDR3 is TGTGCCAGCAGTTACTCGGCTAGCGGGAGTTCCGGGGAGCTGTTTTTT.

This clonotype was recorded at least ten times. The chain carries TRBV2 and TRBJ2-5, with 7 bases fitting TRBD2. This CDR3 spans 12 amino acids. CDR1 is SNHLY, CDR2 FYNNEI, per germline. V was pared by 5 bases and J by 3 bases, with 0 bases of the junction left unmatched. The CDR3 sequence: CASSRGEETQYF. The CDR3, as DNA: TGTGCCAGCAGTCGGGGGGAAGAGACCCAGTACTTC. The full variable domain, completed using reference TRBV2 and TRBJ2-5, is EPEVTQTPSHQVTQMGQEVILRCVPISNHLYFYWYRQILGQKVEFLVSFYNNEISEKSEIFDDQFSVERPDGSNFTLKIRSTKLEDSAMYFCASSRGEETQYFGPGTRLLVL.

V gene TRBV7-8 combines with J gene TRBJ1-1, with D tentatively TRBD1 (5 bases). Trimming shortened V by 7 bases and J by 4 bases, and 13 bases separated the two germline ends. CDR3 size: 13 residues. Germline values: CDR1 SGHVS, CDR2 FQNEAQ. The CDR3 DNA reads TGTGCCAGCAACGACCACGGGGGCACTGAAGCTTTCTTT. Its translation is CASNDHGGTEAFF.

The chain combines TRBV5-8 with TRBJ2-7, with D hard to call. CDR1 and CDR2 from the germline V gene are SGHTS and YDEGEE. The CDR3 consists of 13 residues. Trimming cost V 3 bases and J 7 bases, with 14 bases left between them. The CDR3 DNA is TGTGCCAGCAGCTCCACGGTGGGCCTTGAGCAGTACTTC. Translated, it gives CASSSTVGLEQYF.

In its sample, this clonotype was seen many times. This chain uses TRBV29-1 with TRBJ2-7; 8 bases fit TRBD1. The V gene end was trimmed by 3 bases and the J gene end by 0 bases; junction bases not matched to a gene: 1. The germline V gene has CDR1 SQVTM and CDR2 ANQGSEA. The CDR3 extends over 13 amino acids. The DNA of the CDR3 is TGCAGCGTTGAGGACAGGGACTCCTACGAGCAGTACTTC. Amino acids: CSVEDRDSYEQYF.

This clonotype was detected a few times. This rearrangement joins TRBV15 to TRBJ1-5, with a tentative D call TRBD1 (5 bases). Trimming left V 3 bases short and J 11 bases short, with 20 bases between. The CDR3 has 15 amino acids. The germline V gene encodes CDR1 LNHNV and CDR2 YYDKDF (reference sequence). CDR3 sequence reads: CATSSGTSVQETQHF. The CDR3 nucleotides read TGTGCCACCAGCAGCGGGACTAGCGTACAAGAGACCCAGCATTTT.

This clonotype was seen ten or more times. The V gene is TRBV2, the J gene TRBJ1-5; D remains unclear. The CDR3 covers 14 residues. Trimming took off 5 bases at V and 1 base at J, with 9 bases between the two ends. Germline lookup yields CDR1 SNHLY and CDR2 FYNNEI. CDR3 nucleotide sequence: TGTGCCAGCAGTAACACAAGAAGCAATCAGCCCCAGCATTTT. Amino acids: CASSNTRSNQPQHF.

The sample holds many counts of this clonotype. The chain has TRBV15 and TRBJ1-5; no firm D call. Germline V CDR1 and CDR2: LNHNV, YYDKDF (reference sequence). V was shortened by 1 base and J by 9 bases, with 16 bases between the two germline ends. This CDR3 is built from 15 residues. CDR3 sequence: CATSRGVEGVRPQHF. CDR3 DNA sequence: TGTGCCACCAGCAGAGGAGTGGAGGGAGTTCGGCCCCAGCATTTT.